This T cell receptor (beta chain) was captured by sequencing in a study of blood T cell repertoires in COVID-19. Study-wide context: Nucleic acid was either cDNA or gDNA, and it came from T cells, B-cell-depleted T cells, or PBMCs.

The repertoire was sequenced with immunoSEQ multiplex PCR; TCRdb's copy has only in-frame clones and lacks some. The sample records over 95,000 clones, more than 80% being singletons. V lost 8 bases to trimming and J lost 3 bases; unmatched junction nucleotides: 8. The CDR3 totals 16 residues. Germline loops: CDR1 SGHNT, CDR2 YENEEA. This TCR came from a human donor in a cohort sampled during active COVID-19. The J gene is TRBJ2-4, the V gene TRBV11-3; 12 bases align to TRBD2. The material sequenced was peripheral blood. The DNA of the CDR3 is TGTGCCAGCGGGTCTAGCGGGGGGGCTGGCAAAAACATTCAGTACTTC. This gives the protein CASGSSGGAGKNIQYF.